The clone carrying this T cell receptor (beta chain) has more than one count but fewer than ten. The antigen is not known. The primer mix had 60 Vbeta and 13 Jbeta primers. The assay was immunoSEQ multiplex PCR, and TCRdb's table has in-frame clones only and misses some. Of 95,000 to 130,000 clones in the sample, 81% were seen once. The germline V gene has CDR1 SGHNT and CDR2 YENEEA. This CDR3 is 15 amino acids long. The V end lost 1 base, the J end lost 1 base, and 8 bases lay between the germline ends. The data were obtained in a study of cytomegalovirus exposure and HLA in healthy donors. Study-wide results and caveats: Most CMV-associated TCR beta chains appeared HLA-restricted in a later analysis.

The clonotype originates from a woman in her 30s in good health and CMV-seronegative. The sequenced sample consisted of PBMCs. The chain is built from TRBV11-3 and TRBJ2-1, with D possibly matching TRBD2 (6 bases). DNA for the CDR3: TGTGCCAGCAGCTTAGGGGACTTATCCTACAATGAGCAGTTCTTC. Protein: CASSLGDLSYNEQFF.